These 22 T cell receptor beta chains originate from one sample sequenced in a study of T cell responses to AZD1222 COVID-19 vaccine. The data were produced by immunoSEQ multiplex PCR, yet TCRdb's version contains in-frame clones alone and is incomplete. The sample lists 95,000 to 150,000 clones; 85% to 90% were seen once. The sample consisted of peripheral blood, taken on day 0 of AZD1222 vaccination. These receptors all come from an adult in good health.

This chain links TRBV28 with TRBJ1-6, with D maybe TRBD1 (5 bases). V gave up 9 bases and J gave up 9 bases, with 15 bases separating them. Germline V gene lookup returns CDR1 MDHEN and CDR2 SYDVKM. The CDR3 covers 13 residues. CDR3 coding DNA: TGTGCCAGTTCAGGGTCTCCTCTTTCACCCCTCCACTTT. It yields the protein CASSGSPLSPLHF.

This chain uses TRBV11-2 with TRBJ2-2; D gene unclear. The CDR3 extends over 13 amino acids. Between the trimmed V and J ends, which lost 2 bases and 6 bases, there was a span of 7 bases. Germline V lookup: CDR1 SGHAT, CDR2 FQNNGV. The CDR3 DNA reads as TGTGCCAGCAGCTTACAAGGGCCCGGGGAGCTGTTTTTT. It specifies CASSLQGPGELFF.

In DNA, the CDR3 is TGTGCCAGCAGCCGCGGACAGGGAGGAACCGGCGGAAACACCATATATTTT. Translation gives CASSRGQGGTGGNTIYF. V gene TRBV3-1 (or the pseudogene TRBV3-2) combines with J gene TRBJ1-3, with 8 bases identical to TRBD1. The CDR3 spans 17 residues. The V and J ends lost 4 bases and 4 bases, in that order; junction bases with no gene match: 12. Per germline, CDR1 LGHDT and CDR2 YNNKEL (reference sequence).

The V gene is TRBV21-1, the J gene TRBJ1-5; the table names TRBD1, a call not compared with the DNA. TRBV21-1 is a known pseudogene. The CDR3 length is 22 residues. CDR3 bases: TGTGCCAGCAGCAAAGAGGACAGGGATCAATACGGGTCTTCGGTAGGCAATCAGCCCCAGCATTTT. Translating gives CASSKEDRDQYGSSVGNQPQHF.

The chain joins TRBV10-2 to TRBJ2-2, with TRBD2 matching over 7 bases. CDR1 WSHSY and CDR2 SAAADI come from the germline V gene. This CDR3 contains 21 residues. Germline trimming cut 5 bases from V and 0 bases from J; bases unmatched to any gene: 21. This CDR3 reads CASSPRGGSERGTANTGELFF. The CDR3 region has the DNA TGCGCCAGCAGTCCCCGCGGCGGGAGCGAGAGGGGAACCGCGAACACCGGGGAGCTGTTTTTT.

This chain uses TRBV19 with TRBJ2-1; no firm D call. V lost 5 bases and J 4 bases, leaving 12 bases between the germline ends. From germline, CDR1 is LNHDA and CDR2 SQIVND (reference sequence). The CDR3 totals 14 residues. The CDR3 sequence: CASSGPPRYNEQFF. The CDR3 nucleotides read TGTGCCAGTAGTGGGCCACCCAGATACAATGAGCAGTTCTTC.

The chain has TRBV9 and TRBJ2-5, with D unclear. Germline values: CDR1 SGDLS, CDR2 YYNGEE. V was trimmed by 0 bases and J by 5 bases, leaving 14 bases between them. The CDR3 length is 15 residues. The CDR3 protein is CASSVGLGRYETQYF. The CDR3 DNA reads TGTGCCAGCAGCGTAGGACTCGGCAGGTACGAGACCCAGTACTTC.

The chain uses TRBV5-5 and TRBJ1-4; TRBD1 is a possible D gene (5 bases). Germline V gene lookup returns CDR1 SGHKS and CDR2 YYEKEE (reference sequence). Trimming took off 0 bases at V and 2 bases at J, with 8 bases between the two ends. The CDR3 covers 15 residues. CDR3 coding DNA: TGTGCCAGCAGCTTGGTTCCAGGGACTAATGAAAAACTGTTTTTT. Its translation is CASSLVPGTNEKLFF.

The chain combines TRBV2 with TRBJ1-2; no reliable D call. The germline V and J ends were trimmed by 7 bases and 8 bases, with 23 bases remaining between them. This CDR3 spans 15 amino acids. The germline CDR1 and CDR2 sequences are SNHLY and FYNNEI. CDR3 nucleotide sequence: TGTGCCAGCATTGAGGGTACGGGCCGGGATAGGGGCTACACCTTC. This encodes CASIEGTGRDRGYTF.

The chain links TRBV7-9 to TRBJ2-7, with 8 bases identical to TRBD1. Germline V CDR1 and CDR2: SEHNR, FQNEAQ (reference sequence). Trimming took 6 bases from V and 0 from J; bases not matched to a gene: 7. The CDR3 sequence is 15 residues long. CDR3 sequence: CASRGTGGSSYEQYF. Written as DNA, the CDR3 is TGTGCCAGCAGGGGAACAGGGGGATCCTCCTACGAGCAGTACTTC.

The table lists this clone with a count of one. Written as DNA, the CDR3 is TGTGCCTGGAGTCTATGGGGGACCGGCAATCAGCCCCAGCATTTT. Translation gives CAWSLWGTGNQPQHF. The chain carries TRBV30 and TRBJ1-5; D might be TRBD1 (5 bases). Germline lookup yields CDR1 GTSNPN and CDR2 SVGIG (reference sequence). The ends were cut back, 2 bases at V and 2 bases at J, with 13 bases in the middle. This CDR3 is built from 15 residues. Full variable domain (remainder filled in from reference TRBV30 and TRBJ1-5): SQTIHQWPATLVQPVGSPLSLECTVEGTSNPNLYWYRQAAGRGLQLLFYSVGIGQISSEVPQNLSASRPQDRQFILSSKKLLLSDSGFYLCAWSLWGTGNQPQHFGDGTRLSIL.

The rearrangement links TRBV13 to TRBJ2-5; the D is unclear. The CDR3 sequence is 13 residues long. Germline CDR1 reads PRHDT; CDR2 reads FYEKMQ (reference sequence). V was shortened by 3 bases and J by 3 bases, with 8 bases between the two germline ends. The CDR3 DNA is TGTGCCAGCAGCTTGGCTATAGAAGAGACCCAGTACTTC. Translation gives CASSLAIEETQYF. The variable domain in full, completed from reference TRBV13 and TRBJ2-5, reads AAGVIQSPRHLIKEKRETATLKCYPIPRHDTVYWYQQGPGQDPQFLISFYEKMQSDKGSIPDRFSAQQFSDYHSELNMSSLELGDSALYFCASSLAIEETQYFGPGTRLLVL.

The sample holds a few counts of this clone. The chain couples TRBV4-2 to TRBJ2-3, with D unresolved. V shed 2 bases and J shed 2 bases, with 5 bases lying between them. The CDR3 is 13 residues long. Germline-derived CDR1 and CDR2 are LGHNA and YNFKEQ. The CDR3 loop reads CASSQKATDTQYF. CDR3 nucleotide sequence: TGTGCCAGCAGCCAAAAGGCCACAGATACGCAGTATTTT.

The chain recombines TRBV5-6 with TRBJ1-2, with TRBD1 identical over 8 bases. V shed 0 bases, J shed 4 bases, and the junction held 5 bases outside the gene matches. Germline values: CDR1 SGHDT, CDR2 YYEEEE. The CDR3 sequence is 15 residues long. The CDR3 region is CASSLDRGLAYGYTF. CDR3 DNA: TGTGCCAGCAGCTTGGACAGGGGGTTGGCCTATGGCTACACCTTC.

The chain has TRBV19 and TRBJ2-1; TRBD2 might be the D (5 bases). The CDR3 covers 15 residues. V was pared by 2 bases and J by 7 bases, with 15 bases between. Germline-derived CDR1 and CDR2 are LNHDA and SQIVND (reference sequence). As DNA, the CDR3 is TGTGCCAGTAGTATACCGAGCGGAGTGAATAATGAGCAGTTCTTC. This sequence encodes CASSIPSGVNNEQFF.

This rearrangement joins TRBV5-1 to TRBJ2-3, with no clear D. Trimming shortened V by 2 bases and J by 6 bases, and 10 bases separated the two germline ends. Germline lookup yields CDR1 SGHRS and CDR2 YFSETQ. This CDR3 is built from 13 residues. The CDR3 sequence is CASSLGSVDTQYF. CDR3 DNA: TGCGCCAGCAGCTTAGGCTCAGTGGATACGCAGTATTTT.

The V and J genes are TRBV7-8 and TRBJ1-5; 9 bases match TRBD1. The CDR3 loop spans 15 amino acids. Germline loops: CDR1 SGHVS, CDR2 FQNEAQ. Trimming removed 5 bases from V and 2 bases from J; junction bases left unmatched: 4. CDR3 DNA: TGTGCCAGCAGCCGCCGGGACAGGGGCAATCAGCCCCAGCATTTT. Amino acid sequence: CASSRRDRGNQPQHF.

This CDR3 reads CASSNEQGASGNTIYF. In DNA, the CDR3 is TGTGCCAGCAGTAATGAACAGGGGGCCTCTGGAAACACCATATATTTT. The chain is built from TRBV28 and TRBJ1-3; 9 bases align to TRBD1. Germline V gives CDR1 MDHEN, CDR2 SYDVKM. The length of the CDR3 is 16 residues. V was pared by 5 bases and J by 0 bases, with 5 bases of the junction left unmatched.

CDR3 sequence (DNA): TGTGCCAGCACAGACAGGGCGAGTCAGCCCCAGCATTTT. Translated, it gives CASTDRASQPQHF. The rearrangement links TRBV28 to TRBJ1-5, with 7 bases lining up with TRBD1. Losses at the gene ends were 7 bases for V and 6 bases for J; bases not matched to a gene: 6. The CDR3 has 13 amino acids. Per germline, CDR1 MDHEN and CDR2 SYDVKM.

The J gene is TRBJ1-6, the V gene TRBV7-9; TRBD1 might be the D (5 bases). There are 13 residues in the CDR3. Germline loops: CDR1 SEHNR, CDR2 FQNEAQ (reference sequence). Between the trimmed V and J ends, which lost 7 bases and 7 bases, there was a span of 11 bases. This chain's CDR3 is CASTTGGNSPLHF. CDR3 DNA sequence: TGTGCCAGCACTACCGGGGGGAATTCACCCCTCCACTTT.

J is TRBJ2-2 and V is TRBV7-8, with TRBD1 as a possible D gene (6 bases). This CDR3 is built from 15 residues. Deletions cut 4 bases from V and 3 bases from J, with 12 bases between. From germline, CDR1 is SGHVS and CDR2 FQNEAQ. CDR3 sequence (DNA): TGTGCCAGCAGCTCATACAGGGAACACACCGGGGAGCTGTTTTTT. Amino acids: CASSSYREHTGELFF.

To note about this clone: Distinct nucleotide sequences in the sample also encode this CDR3. The chain joins TRBV7-2 to TRBJ1-5; D not resolved. V was shortened by 1 base and J by 4 bases, with 5 bases between the two germline ends. The CDR3 has 13 residues. In germline, CDR1 is SGHTA, CDR2 FQGNSA. CDR3: CASSLVGNQPQHF. The CDR3 DNA is TGTGCCAGCAGCTTAGTAGGGAATCAGCCCCAGCATTTT.